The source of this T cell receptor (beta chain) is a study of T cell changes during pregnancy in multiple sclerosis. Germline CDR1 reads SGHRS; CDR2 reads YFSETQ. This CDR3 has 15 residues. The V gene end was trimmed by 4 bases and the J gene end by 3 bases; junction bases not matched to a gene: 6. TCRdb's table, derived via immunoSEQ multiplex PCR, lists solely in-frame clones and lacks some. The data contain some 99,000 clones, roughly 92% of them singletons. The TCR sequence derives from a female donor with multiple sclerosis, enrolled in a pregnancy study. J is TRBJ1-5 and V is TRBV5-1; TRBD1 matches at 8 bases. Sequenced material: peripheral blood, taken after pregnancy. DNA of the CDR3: TGCGCCAGCAGCGCCGGGACAGGTTACAATCAGCCCCAGCATTTT. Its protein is CASSAGTGYNQPQHF.